This T cell receptor (beta chain) derives from a study of cytomegalovirus exposure and HLA in healthy donors. Primers: 60 Vbeta forward and 13 Jbeta reverse. As handled by the study authors: The authors later counted some 76 million unique TCR beta chains, some 11 million of them shared. Clones were read by immunoSEQ multiplex PCR, and TCRdb kept only the in-frame ones, dropping some. That table gives V, J and clone size, and the DNA gave D and trimming. The data show under 200,000 clones, with around 79% seen just once and over 2.5% held by the top ten. Germline lookup yields CDR1 SNHLY and CDR2 FYNNEI. The CDR3 runs 11 residues. With 10 bases removed from V and 3 bases from J, the gap between germline ends came to 9 bases.

The receptor was isolated from a woman in her thirties or forties in good health and CMV-seropositive. The genes are TRBV2 and TRBJ2-5; D gene unclear. Sequencing was done on a sample of PBMCs. The CDR3 DNA reads as TGTGCCACCAGAGAGGAAGAGACCCAGTACTTC. This gives the protein CATREEETQYF.